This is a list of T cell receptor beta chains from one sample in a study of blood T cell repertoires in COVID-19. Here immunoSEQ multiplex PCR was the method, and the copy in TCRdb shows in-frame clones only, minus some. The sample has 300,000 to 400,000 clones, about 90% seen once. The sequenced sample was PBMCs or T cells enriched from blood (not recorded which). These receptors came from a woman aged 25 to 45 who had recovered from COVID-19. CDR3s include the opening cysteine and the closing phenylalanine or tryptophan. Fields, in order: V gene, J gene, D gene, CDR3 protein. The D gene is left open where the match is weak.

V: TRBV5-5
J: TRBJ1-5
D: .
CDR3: CASAKEFNNQPQHF

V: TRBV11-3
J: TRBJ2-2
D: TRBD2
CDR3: CASSLQGGGNTGELFF

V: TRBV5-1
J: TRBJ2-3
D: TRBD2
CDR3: CASSRGASGEDTQYF

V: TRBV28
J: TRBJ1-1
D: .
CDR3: CASSLAGTRPGKAFF

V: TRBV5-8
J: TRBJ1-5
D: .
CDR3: CASTTGLGANQPQHF

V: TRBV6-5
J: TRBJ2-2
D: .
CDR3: CASSYLTGNTGELFF

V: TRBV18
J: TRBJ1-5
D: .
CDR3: CASSDRYNQPQHF

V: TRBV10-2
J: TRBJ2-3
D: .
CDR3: CASSESSRGARTQYF

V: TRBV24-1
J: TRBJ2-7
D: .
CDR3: CATSDSYTSHEQYF

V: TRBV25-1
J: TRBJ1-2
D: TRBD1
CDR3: CASSEGGSTGGARYGYTF

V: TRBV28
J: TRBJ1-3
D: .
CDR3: CASSTMSDGTGNTIYF

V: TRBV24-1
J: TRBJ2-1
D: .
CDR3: CATSAQGGGSEQFF

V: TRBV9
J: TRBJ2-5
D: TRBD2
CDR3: CASSRGLAGVETQYF

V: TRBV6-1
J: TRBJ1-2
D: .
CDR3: CASSDGPGLTYGYTF

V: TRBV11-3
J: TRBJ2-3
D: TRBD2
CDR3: CASSLDLREGADTQYF

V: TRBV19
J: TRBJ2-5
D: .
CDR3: CASGLGRTRETQYF

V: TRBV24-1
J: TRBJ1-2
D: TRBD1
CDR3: CATSDRGPGYGYTF

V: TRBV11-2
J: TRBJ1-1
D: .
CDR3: CASSLDWRGWDTEAFF

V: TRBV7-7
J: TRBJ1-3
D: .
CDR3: CASSDGSAFSGNTIYF

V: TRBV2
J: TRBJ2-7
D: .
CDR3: CASSEAHRMVYEQYF

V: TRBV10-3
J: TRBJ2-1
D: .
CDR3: CATGGNTYNEQFF

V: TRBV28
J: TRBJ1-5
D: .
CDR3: CASSTDNQPQHF

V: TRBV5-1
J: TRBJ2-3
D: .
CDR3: CASRDSADTQYF

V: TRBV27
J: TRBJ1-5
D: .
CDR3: CASRLSGIPNQPQHF

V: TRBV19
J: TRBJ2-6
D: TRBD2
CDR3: CASSMARGGGNVLTF

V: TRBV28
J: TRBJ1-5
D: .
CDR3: CASSFLGADQPQHF

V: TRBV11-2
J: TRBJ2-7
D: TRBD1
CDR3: CASSWPGQGIYEQYF

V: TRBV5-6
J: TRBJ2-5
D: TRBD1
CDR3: CASSLIGQAQETQYF

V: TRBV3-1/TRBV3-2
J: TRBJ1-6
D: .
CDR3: CASSQGQTYNSPLHF

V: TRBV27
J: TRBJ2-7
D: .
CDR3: CASSGDGQIYEQYF

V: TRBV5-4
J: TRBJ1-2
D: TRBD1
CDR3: CASSHQTGGQGGYTF

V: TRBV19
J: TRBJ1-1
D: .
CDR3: CASIPDSRVMNTEAFF

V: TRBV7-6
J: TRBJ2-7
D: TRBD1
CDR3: CASSPTTGQVEQYF

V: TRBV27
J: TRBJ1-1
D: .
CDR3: CASSLERNTEAFF

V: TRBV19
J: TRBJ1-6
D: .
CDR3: CASSIPMAGRNSPLHF

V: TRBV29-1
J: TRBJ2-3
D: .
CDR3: CSVAGGTGITDTQYF

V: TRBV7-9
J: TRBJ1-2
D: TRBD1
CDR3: CASSSTLRQGDYGYTF

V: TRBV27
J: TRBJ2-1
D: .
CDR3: CASSLSPGRSYNEQFF

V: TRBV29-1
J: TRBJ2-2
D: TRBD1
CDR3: CSVDLPGTGDTGELFF

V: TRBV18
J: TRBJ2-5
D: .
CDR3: CASSRQGGETQYF

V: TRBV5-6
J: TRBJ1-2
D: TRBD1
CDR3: CASSSGEDRGRRGGYTF